The rows below give T cell receptor beta chains drawn from one sample of a study of blood T cell repertoires in COVID-19. Assay: immunoSEQ multiplex PCR; the TCRdb copy retains only in-frame clones and omits some. The top ten hold approximately 11% of the sample, which has 110,000 to 150,000 clones, 80% to 90% seen once. Sequenced input: peripheral blood. The receptors originated from a woman aged 80 or over with acute or convalescent COVID-19. Each CDR3 is given with its conserved first and last residue. The D gene is left open where the match is weak.

d_gene	v_gene	j_gene	CDR3nt	CDR3aa
TRBD1	TRBV6-2/TRBV6-3	TRBJ1-2	TGTGCCAGCAGTATTCATTCGCGCCCTGGACAGGGCAGAAGTGGCTACACCTTC	CASSIHSRPGQGRSGYTF
TRBD1	TRBV28	TRBJ1-2	TGTGCCAGCAGTTTATCAGGGGGCAGGAACTATGGCTACACCTTC	CASSLSGGRNYGYTF
TRBD2	TRBV29-1	TRBJ2-2	TGCAGCGCTTCTAGCGGTGCGAACACCGGGGAGCTGTTTTTT	CSASSGANTGELFF
TRBD2	TRBV19	TRBJ2-2	TGTGCCAGTAGAGGAGCGGGGGCTCTGGGTGGCGGGGAGCTGTTTTTT	CASRGAGALGGGELFF
-	TRBV7-2	TRBJ2-1	TGTGCCAGCAGCTTGGCCGTGAGGGGGGGCCTCAACAATGAGCAGTTCTTC	CASSLAVRGGLNNEQFF
TRBD1	TRBV5-4	TRBJ1-2	TGTGCCAGCAGCTCCCCGGGACAGGGAGTTTACAGCGGCTACACCTTC	CASSSPGQGVYSGYTF
-	TRBV7-9	TRBJ1-2	TGTGCCAGCAGCTTTGTAGACTATGGCTACACCTTC	CASSFVDYGYTF
-	TRBV24-1	TRBJ2-2	TGTGCCACCAGTGACTCTATAACAGGGACCGGGGAGCTGTTTTTT	CATSDSITGTGELFF
TRBD1	TRBV5-6	TRBJ1-5	TGTGCCAGCAGCCGAGGGGGCAACGGCAATCAGCCCCAGCATTTT	CASSRGGNGNQPQHF
-	TRBV15	TRBJ1-1	TGTGCCACCAGCAGAGACACGGACAGTGCTAACGGCATGAACACTGAAGCTTTCTTT	CATSRDTDSANGMNTEAFF
TRBD1	TRBV18	TRBJ2-7	TGTGCCAGCTCACCACGACAGGGGGCATCCTCCGAGCAGTACTTC	CASSPRQGASSEQYF
TRBD1	TRBV6-6	TRBJ2-3	TGTGCCAGCAGGTGGGACAGAGCCAGCACAGATACGCAGTATTTT	CASRWDRASTDTQYF
-	TRBV27	TRBJ2-7	TGTGCCAGCAGCCCTGTATACCTAAACTCCTACGAGCAGTACTTC	CASSPVYLNSYEQYF